Each of the 7 T cell receptor beta chains below was sequenced from the same sample in a study of regulatory T cells in long-lasting Graves disease. Stated time point: newly diagnosed GD, antithyroid drugs for less than 3 months. RNA isolated from PBMCs was used to make the TCR library. Arm-PCR of CDR3 regions and iRepertoire HTBI primers were the basis on which TCR beta libraries were built. In TCRdb, the multiplex PCR reads were re-called with MiXCR into one record per CDR3 protein. The sample records 350,000 to 550,000 distinct CDR3 sequences, 15% being singletons. These data are also associated with another study on T cells in Graves' hyperthyroidism and ophthalmopathy.

Source: peripheral blood mononuclear cells (PBMCs), taken at new diagnosis, from a patient treated with antithyroid drugs. The receptors originated from a woman aged 30 to 39 with Graves disease.

This clonotype has a handful of counts. V is TRBV2 and J is TRBJ2-2; D gene ambiguous. Trimming shortened V by 11 bases and J by 2 bases, and 15 bases separated the two germline ends. The CDR3 is 14 amino acids. CDR1 and CDR2 (germline): SNHLY, FYNNEI. The CDR3 DNA is TGTGCCTGCGATCGTGTGGGAAACACCGGGGAGCTGTTTTTT. Translating gives CACDRVGNTGELFF.

This clonotype was recorded many times. This rearrangement joins TRBV12-3 or TRBV12-4 to TRBJ1-2, with D uncertain. The V end lost 6 bases, the J end lost 3 bases, and 17 bases lay between the germline ends. The CDR3 length is 15 residues. For the CDR3, the DNA is TGTGCCAGCAGCCCCGGGCATCGGGTCGACTATGGCTACACCTTC. Translating it yields CASSPGHRVDYGYTF.

This clonotype was seen ten or more times. This chain joins TRBV11-2 and TRBJ2-7; a possible D gene is TRBD1 (6 bases). The V gene lost 3 bases and the J gene lost 3 bases, with 9 bases spanning the gap. Germline V lookup: CDR1 SGHAT, CDR2 FQNNGV. The CDR3 contains 13 residues. The DNA for the CDR3 is TGTGCCAGCAGCTTGCAGGGGATCTACGAGCAGTACTTC. Translated, it gives CASSLQGIYEQYF.

This clonotype was seen many times. The chain couples TRBV7-3 to TRBJ1-5, with TRBD1 as a possible D gene (5 bases). The germline CDR1 and CDR2 sequences are SGHTA and FQGTGA. This CDR3 has 17 amino acids. Trimming took 6 bases from V and 9 from J, leaving 27 bases between them. In DNA form, the CDR3 reads TGTGCCAGCAGTTTCTCCTCCCCAAAACGGGGCCCTGGGCCCCAGCATTTT. Amino acid sequence: CASSFSSPKRGPGPQHF.

This clonotype was detected many times. CDR3 region: CASSLLPGAGSYNEQFF. Here the CDR3 DNA reads TGTGCCAGCAGCTTACTCCCTGGGGCGGGGTCCTACAATGAGCAGTTCTTC. The chain joins TRBV11-2 to TRBJ2-1, with D possibly matching TRBD2 (6 bases). The length of the CDR3 is 17 residues. V was cut by 2 bases and J by 1 base, with 15 bases left in between. Per the germline V gene, CDR1 is SGHAT and CDR2 is FQNNGV.

This clonotype was detected only a few times. V and J are TRBV20-1 and TRBJ2-1; TRBD2 agrees at 11 bases. V was clipped by 6 bases and J by 7 bases; unmatched bases: 11. The CDR3 runs to 15 residues. In germline, CDR1 is DFQATT, CDR2 SNEGSKA (reference sequence). The CDR3 coding sequence is TGCAGTGCGACCTCCGGGACTAGCGGCCTAAATGAGCAGTTCTTC. Translation: CSATSGTSGLNEQFF.

Comments on this clonotype: Possible read error: a much larger clone is one base away. This chain links TRBV7-7 with TRBJ2-4; 7 bases map to TRBD2. There are 16 residues in the CDR3. Germline V lookup: CDR1 SSHAT, CDR2 FNYEAQ (reference sequence). The CDR3 DNA sequence: TGTGCCAGCAGCTTAGCGCGAGCGGGACCCAAAAGCATTCAGTACTTC. The encoded protein is CASSLARAGPKSIQYF.